What follows are 2 T cell receptor beta chains derived from one specimen sequenced in a study of regulatory T cells in long-lasting Graves disease. The authors built TCR beta libraries using iRepertoire HTBI primers and Arm-PCR of CDR3 regions. TCRdb processed the multiplex PCR reads anew with MiXCR; each CDR3 protein has one entry. The sample yields 620,000 or so distinct CDR3 sequences, approximately 15% seen once. Time point reported: newly diagnosed GD, antithyroid drugs for less than 3 months. PBMCs were the source of the RNA used for TCR sequencing. The sample also formed part of further work on T cells in Graves' hyperthyroidism and ophthalmopathy.

The input for sequencing was peripheral blood mononuclear cells (PBMCs), taken at new diagnosis, from a patient treated with antithyroid drugs. These receptors were taken from a woman aged 30 to 39 with Graves disease.

The rearrangement uses TRBV3-1 and TRBJ2-5, with 9 bases that match TRBD2. The germline gives CDR1 LGHDT, CDR2 YNNKEL (reference sequence). The CDR3 contains 13 residues. The ends lost 7 bases at V and 5 bases at J; junction bases unmatched: 5. CDR3 residues: CASTSGVRETQYF. For the CDR3, the DNA is TGTGCCAGCACTAGCGGGGTCAGGGAGACCCAGTACTTC.

The rearrangement joins TRBV7-6 to TRBJ2-2; 8 bases agree with TRBD2. CDR1 and CDR2 (germline): SGHVS, FNYEAQ. This CDR3 contains 15 residues. Losses at the gene ends were 8 bases for V and 6 bases for J; bases not matched to a gene: 11. The CDR3 sequence is CASGTQREYAGELFF. The CDR3 region has the DNA TGTGCCAGCGGCACCCAGCGGGAGTACGCCGGGGAGCTGTTTTTT.